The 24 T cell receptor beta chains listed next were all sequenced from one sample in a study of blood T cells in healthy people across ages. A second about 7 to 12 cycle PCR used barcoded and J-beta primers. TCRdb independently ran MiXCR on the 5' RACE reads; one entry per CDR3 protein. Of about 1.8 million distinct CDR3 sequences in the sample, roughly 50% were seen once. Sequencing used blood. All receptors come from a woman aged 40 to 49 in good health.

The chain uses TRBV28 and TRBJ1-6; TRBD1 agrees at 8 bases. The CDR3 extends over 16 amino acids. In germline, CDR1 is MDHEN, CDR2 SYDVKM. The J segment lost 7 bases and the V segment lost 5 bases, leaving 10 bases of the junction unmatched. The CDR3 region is CASSLYGQGRNSPLHF. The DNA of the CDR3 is TGTGCCAGCAGTCTATACGGACAGGGAAGGAATTCACCCCTCCACTTT.

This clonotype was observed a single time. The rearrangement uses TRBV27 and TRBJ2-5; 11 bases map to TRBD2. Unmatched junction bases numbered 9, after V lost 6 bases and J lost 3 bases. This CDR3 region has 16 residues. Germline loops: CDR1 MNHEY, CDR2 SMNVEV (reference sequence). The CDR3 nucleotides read TGTGCCAGCAGCCATGGTATTAGCGGGGGGGAAGAGACCCAGTACTTC. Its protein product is CASSHGISGGEETQYF.

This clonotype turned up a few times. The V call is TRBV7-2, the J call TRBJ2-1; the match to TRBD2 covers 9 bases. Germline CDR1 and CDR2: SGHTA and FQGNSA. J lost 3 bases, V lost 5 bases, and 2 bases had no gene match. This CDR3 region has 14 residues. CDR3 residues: CASSRGGDYNEQFF. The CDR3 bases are TGTGCCAGCAGCCGCGGGGGGGACTACAATGAGCAGTTCTTC. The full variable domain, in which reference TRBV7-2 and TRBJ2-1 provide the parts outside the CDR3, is GAGVSQSPSNKVTEKGKDVELRCDPISGHTALYWYRQSLGQGLEFLIYFQGNSAPDKSGLPSDRFSAERTGGSVSTLTIQRTQQEDSAVYLCASSRGGDYNEQFFGPGTRLTVL.

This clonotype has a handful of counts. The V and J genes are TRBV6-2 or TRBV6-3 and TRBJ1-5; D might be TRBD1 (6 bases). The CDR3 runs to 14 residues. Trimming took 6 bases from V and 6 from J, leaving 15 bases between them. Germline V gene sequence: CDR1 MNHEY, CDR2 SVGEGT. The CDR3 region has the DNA TGTGCCAGCAGCCCTAGGGGGTCTATTCAGCCCCAGCATTTT. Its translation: CASSPRGSIQPQHF.

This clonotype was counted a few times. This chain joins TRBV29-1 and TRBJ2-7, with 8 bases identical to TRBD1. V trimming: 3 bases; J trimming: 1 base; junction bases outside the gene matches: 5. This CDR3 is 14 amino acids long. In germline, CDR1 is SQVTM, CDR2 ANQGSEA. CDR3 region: CSVERTGPSYEQYF. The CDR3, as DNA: TGCAGCGTTGAGAGGACAGGGCCGTCCTACGAGCAGTACTTC.

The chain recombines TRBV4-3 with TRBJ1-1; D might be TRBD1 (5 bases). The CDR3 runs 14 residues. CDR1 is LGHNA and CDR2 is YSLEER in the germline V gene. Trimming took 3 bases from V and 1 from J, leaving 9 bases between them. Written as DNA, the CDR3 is TGCGCCAGCAGCCAGTGGGGCACGAACACTGAAGCTTTCTTT. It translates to CASSQWGTNTEAFF.

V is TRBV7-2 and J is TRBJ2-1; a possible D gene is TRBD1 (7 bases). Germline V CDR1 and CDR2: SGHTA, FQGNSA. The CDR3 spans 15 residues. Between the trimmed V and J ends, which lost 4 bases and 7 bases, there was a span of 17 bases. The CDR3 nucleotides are TGTGCCAGCAGCTGCCAGACAGGGAGGTCTAATGAGCAGTTCTTC. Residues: CASSCQTGRSNEQFF.

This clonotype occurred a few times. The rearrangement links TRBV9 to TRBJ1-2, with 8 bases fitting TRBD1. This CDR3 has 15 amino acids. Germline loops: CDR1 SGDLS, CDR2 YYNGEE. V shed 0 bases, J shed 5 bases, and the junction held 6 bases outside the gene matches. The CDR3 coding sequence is TGTGCCAGCAGCGTAGGATTAGGACAGGGATATGGCTACACCTTC. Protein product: CASSVGLGQGYGYTF.

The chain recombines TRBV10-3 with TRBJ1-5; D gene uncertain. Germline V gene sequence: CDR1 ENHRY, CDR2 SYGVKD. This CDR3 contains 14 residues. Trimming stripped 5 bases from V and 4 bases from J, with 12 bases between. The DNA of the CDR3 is TGTGCCATCAGTCAGGACGGAATAAATCAGCCCCAGCATTTT. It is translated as CAISQDGINQPQHF.

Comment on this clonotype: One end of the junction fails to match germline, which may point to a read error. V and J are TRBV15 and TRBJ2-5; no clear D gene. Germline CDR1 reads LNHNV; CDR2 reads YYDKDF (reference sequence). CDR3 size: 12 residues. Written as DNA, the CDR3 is TGTGCCACCAACAGACAAGAAGAGACCCAGTACTTC. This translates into CATNRQEETQYF.

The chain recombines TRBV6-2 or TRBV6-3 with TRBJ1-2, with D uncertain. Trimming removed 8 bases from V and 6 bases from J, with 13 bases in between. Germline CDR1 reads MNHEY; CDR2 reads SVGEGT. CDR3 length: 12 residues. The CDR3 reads CASGQINDGYTF. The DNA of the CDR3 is TGTGCCAGCGGGCAGATAAACGATGGCTACACCTTC.

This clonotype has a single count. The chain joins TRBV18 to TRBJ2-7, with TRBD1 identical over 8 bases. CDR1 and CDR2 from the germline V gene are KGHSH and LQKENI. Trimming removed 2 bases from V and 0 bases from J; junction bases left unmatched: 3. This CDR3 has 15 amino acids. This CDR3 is CASSPSRGLSYEQYF. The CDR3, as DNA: TGTGCCAGCTCACCAAGCAGGGGGCTCTCCTACGAGCAGTACTTC.

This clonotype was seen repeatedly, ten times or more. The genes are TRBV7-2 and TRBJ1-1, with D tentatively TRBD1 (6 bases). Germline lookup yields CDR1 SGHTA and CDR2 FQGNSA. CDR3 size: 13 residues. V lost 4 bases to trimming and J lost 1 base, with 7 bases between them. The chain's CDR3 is CASSSQGNTEAFF. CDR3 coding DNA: TGTGCCAGCAGCTCACAGGGGAACACTGAAGCTTTCTTT.

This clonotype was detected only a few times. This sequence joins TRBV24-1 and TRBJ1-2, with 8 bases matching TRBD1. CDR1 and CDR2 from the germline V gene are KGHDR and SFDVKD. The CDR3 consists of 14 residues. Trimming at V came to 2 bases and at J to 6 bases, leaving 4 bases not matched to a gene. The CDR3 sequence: CATSDSTGEHGYTF. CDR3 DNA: TGTGCCACCAGTGATTCGACAGGGGAACATGGCTACACCTTC.

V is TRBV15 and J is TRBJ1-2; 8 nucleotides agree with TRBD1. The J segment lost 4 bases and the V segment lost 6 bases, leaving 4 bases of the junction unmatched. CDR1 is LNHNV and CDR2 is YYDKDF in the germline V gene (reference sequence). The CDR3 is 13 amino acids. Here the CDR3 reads CATRGTGAYGYTF. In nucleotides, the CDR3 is TGTGCCACCAGAGGGACAGGTGCCTATGGCTACACCTTC.

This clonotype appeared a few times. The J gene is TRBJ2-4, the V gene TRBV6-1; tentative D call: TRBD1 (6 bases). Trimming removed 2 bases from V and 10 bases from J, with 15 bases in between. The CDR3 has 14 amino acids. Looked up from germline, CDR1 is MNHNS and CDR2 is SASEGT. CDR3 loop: CASSESPDRDIQYF. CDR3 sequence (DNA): TGTGCCAGCAGTGAATCCCCGGACAGAGATATTCAGTACTTC.

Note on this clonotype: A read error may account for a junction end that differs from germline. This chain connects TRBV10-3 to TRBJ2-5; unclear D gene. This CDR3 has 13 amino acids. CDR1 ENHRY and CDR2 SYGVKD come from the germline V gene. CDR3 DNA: TGTGCCATCAAAGAAGGAGCCCAAGGGACCCAGTACTTC. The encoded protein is CAIKEGAQGTQYF.

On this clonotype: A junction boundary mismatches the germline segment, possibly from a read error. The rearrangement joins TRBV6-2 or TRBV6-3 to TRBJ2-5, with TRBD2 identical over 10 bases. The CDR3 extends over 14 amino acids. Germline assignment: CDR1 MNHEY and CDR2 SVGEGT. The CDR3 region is CVSNERGGVETQYF. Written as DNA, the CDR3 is TGTGTCAGCAACGAGCGGGGGGGCGTAGAGACCCAGTACTTC.

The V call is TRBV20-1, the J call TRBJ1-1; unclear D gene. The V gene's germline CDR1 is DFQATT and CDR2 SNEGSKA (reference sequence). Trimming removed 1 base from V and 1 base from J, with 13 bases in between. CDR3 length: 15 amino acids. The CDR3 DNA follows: TGCAGTGCTAGAGCGGTAGACAAGGCGAACACTGAAGCTTTCTTT. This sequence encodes CSARAVDKANTEAFF.

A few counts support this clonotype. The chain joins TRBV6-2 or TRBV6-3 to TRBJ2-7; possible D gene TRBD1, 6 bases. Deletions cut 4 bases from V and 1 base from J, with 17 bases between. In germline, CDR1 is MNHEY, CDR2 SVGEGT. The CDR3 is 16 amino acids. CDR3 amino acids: CASSWGPTGSSYEQYF. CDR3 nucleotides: TGTGCCAGCAGTTGGGGACCGACAGGATCTTCCTACGAGCAGTACTTC.

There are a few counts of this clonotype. CDR3 bases: TGCAGCGTGGGCGGGACTAGTACGGAGACCCAGTACTTC. It translates to CSVGGTSTETQYF. This chain uses TRBV29-1 with TRBJ2-5; 8 bases are shared with TRBD2. The CDR3 sequence is 13 residues long. Germline V gene data show CDR1 as SQVTM and CDR2 as ANQGSEA. The V segment lost 6 bases and the J segment 5 bases; nucleotides outside the gene matches: 8. The complete variable domain, with remaining parts taken from reference TRBV29-1 and TRBJ2-5, reads SAVISQKPSRDICQRGTSLTIQCQVDSQVTMMFWYRQQPGQSLTLIATANQGSEATYESGFVIDKFPISRPNLTFSTLTVSNMSPEDSSIYLCSVGGTSTETQYFGPGTRLLVL.

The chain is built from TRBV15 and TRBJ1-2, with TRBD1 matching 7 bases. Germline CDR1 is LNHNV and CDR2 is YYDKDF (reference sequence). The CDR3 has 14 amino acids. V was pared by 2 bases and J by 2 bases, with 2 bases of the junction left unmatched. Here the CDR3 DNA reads TGTGCCACCAGCAGATCGGACAGGAACTATGGCTACACCTTC. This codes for CATSRSDRNYGYTF.

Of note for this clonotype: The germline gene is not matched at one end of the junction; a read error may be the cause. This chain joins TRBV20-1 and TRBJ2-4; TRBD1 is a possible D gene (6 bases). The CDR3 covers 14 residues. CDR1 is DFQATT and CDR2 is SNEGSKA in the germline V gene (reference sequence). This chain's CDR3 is CSANREIAKNVQYF. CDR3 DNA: TGCAGTGCTAACAGGGAAATTGCCAAAAACGTTCAGTACTTC.

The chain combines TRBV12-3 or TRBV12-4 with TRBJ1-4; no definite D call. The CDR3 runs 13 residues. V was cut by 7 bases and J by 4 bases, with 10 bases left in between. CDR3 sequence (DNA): TGTGCCAGCACCCCAAGGGTTAATGAAAAACTGTTTTTT. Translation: CASTPRVNEKLFF.